The 20 T cell receptor beta chains presented below share a single source sample, sequenced in a study of identical twins. TCRdb passed the 5' RACE reads through MiXCR, listing each CDR3 protein once. The sample consists of 1.5 million to 2 million distinct CDR3 sequences, roughly 35% of them appearing once. Sequencing was carried out using cord blood. Receptors were obtained from a newborn girl in good health.

The chain is built from TRBV5-1 and TRBJ2-7, with a tentative D call TRBD1 (5 bases). Germline CDR1 is SGHRS and CDR2 is YFSETQ. This CDR3 spans 13 amino acids. Trimming took 5 bases from V and 0 from J, leaving 9 bases between them. In DNA, the CDR3 is TGCGCCAGCAGTAACAGGAGCTCCTACGAGCAGTACTTC. Its translation: CASSNRSSYEQYF.

The V gene is TRBV19, the J gene TRBJ2-4; the D gene is possibly TRBD1 (6 bases). The closer fit of TRBJ2-7 to the DNA end suggests the J call may be wrong. The CDR3 is 15 residues long. The V gene's germline CDR1 is LNHDA and CDR2 SQIVND (reference sequence). DNA of the CDR3: TGTGCCAGTAGTATAGATCTACAGGGAAGGTACGAGCAGTACTTC. Protein: CASSIDLQGRYEQYF.

CDR3 residues: CASSFNPIYSAPGYYEQYF. Here the CDR3 DNA reads TGTGCCAGCAGCTTCAATCCGATCTACAGCGCCCCGGGGTACTACGAGCAGTACTTC. The J gene is TRBJ2-7, the V gene TRBV7-8; tentative D call: TRBD2 (5 bases). V was trimmed by 3 bases and J by 3 bases, leaving 27 bases between them. The length of the CDR3 is 19 residues. The germline V gene has CDR1 SGHVS and CDR2 FQNEAQ.

The chain carries TRBV4-1 and TRBJ2-7, with D tentatively TRBD1 (5 bases). The CDR3 consists of 14 residues. Deletions cut 7 bases from V and 2 bases from J, with 15 bases between. Per the germline V gene, CDR1 is MGHRA and CDR2 is YSYEKL. CDR3 sequence reads: CASTLTVLTYEQYF. The CDR3 coding sequence is TGCGCCAGCACGCTGACAGTCCTTACCTACGAGCAGTACTTC.

This clonotype occurred a few times. This chain links TRBV9 with TRBJ2-7; 14 positions agree with TRBD2. This CDR3 has 15 residues. In germline, CDR1 is SGDLS, CDR2 YYNGEE. Germline trimming cut 3 bases from V and 5 bases from J; bases unmatched to any gene: 4. For the CDR3, the DNA is TGTGCCAGCAGCGCCGGGACTAGCGGGAGCAACGAGCAGTACTTC. Amino acids: CASSAGTSGSNEQYF. The variable domain in full, completed from reference TRBV9 and TRBJ2-7, reads DSGVTQTPKHLITATGQRVTLRCSPRSGDLSVYWYQQSLDQGLQFLIQYYNGEERAKGNILERFSAQQFPDLHSELNLSSLELGDSALYFCASSAGTSGSNEQYFGPGTRLTVT.

The chain is built from TRBV6-1 and TRBJ2-5; tentative D call: TRBD1 (6 bases). CDR1 MNHNS and CDR2 SASEGT come from the germline V gene. The CDR3 runs to 14 residues. The V end lost 6 bases, the J end lost 5 bases, and 16 bases lay between the germline ends. The CDR3 spells CASSQEKGGETQYF. CDR3 bases: TGTGCCAGCAGCCAAGAGAAAGGGGGTGAGACCCAGTACTTC.

This rearrangement joins TRBV29-1 to TRBJ1-1; maybe TRBD1 (5 bases). Trimming left V 6 bases short and J 1 base short, with 15 bases between. CDR1 and CDR2 from the germline V gene are SQVTM and ANQGSEA. The CDR3 has 14 residues. Here the CDR3 DNA reads TGCAGCGTGGTGCGGGTCGGGGGGAACACTGAAGCTTTCTTT. Residues: CSVVRVGGNTEAFF. Filled out from reference TRBV29-1 and TRBJ1-1, the complete variable domain reads SAVISQKPSRDICQRGTSLTIQCQVDSQVTMMFWYRQQPGQSLTLIATANQGSEATYESGFVIDKFPISRPNLTFSTLTVSNMSPEDSSIYLCSVVRVGGNTEAFFGQGTRLTVV.

The chain uses TRBV25-1 and TRBJ1-1; D remains unclear. This CDR3 contains 13 residues. V shed 7 bases and J shed 4 bases, with 13 bases lying between them. Germline V lookup: CDR1 MGHDK, CDR2 SYGVNS. The CDR3 bases are TGTGCCAGCACTACGGACCATTCCACTGAAGCTTTCTTT. This codes for CASTTDHSTEAFF.

This chain joins TRBV3-1 and TRBJ2-3, with 10 bases that match TRBD2. CDR3 length: 17 amino acids. Per the germline V gene, CDR1 is LGHDT and CDR2 is YNNKEL (reference sequence). Trimming cost V 4 bases and J 1 base; bases outside gene matches: 8. This CDR3 is CASSRASGSLRTDTQYF. In DNA, the CDR3 is TGTGCCAGCAGCCGGGCTAGCGGGAGCCTACGCACAGATACGCAGTATTTT.

This clonotype was seen at least ten times. The chain joins TRBV7-2 to TRBJ2-1; TRBD2 matches 12 bases. This CDR3 has 17 amino acids. J gave up 1 base and V 5 bases, and 6 bases lay outside the gene matches. Per the germline V gene, CDR1 is SGHTA and CDR2 is FQGNSA. CDR3 DNA sequence: TGTGCCAGCAGCCTAACTAGCGGGAGGTCATCCTACAATGAGCAGTTCTTC. Its protein is CASSLTSGRSSYNEQFF.

With respect to this clonotype: At one end, the junction sequence differs from germline, possibly due to a read error. The chain joins TRBV6-2 or TRBV6-3 to TRBJ2-3; D might be TRBD1 (5 bases). The CDR3 totals 16 residues. Per the germline V gene, CDR1 is MNHEY and CDR2 is SVGEGT. This CDR3 reads CASSYSARSSTGTQYF. DNA for the CDR3: TGTGCCAGCAGTTACTCTGCGCGGAGTAGCACAGGTACGCAGTATTTT.

This clonotype was seen more than once but under ten times. The chain uses TRBV3-1 and TRBJ2-1; D not resolved. V lost 1 base, J lost 4 bases, and 11 bases lay in between. CDR3 length: 15 residues. Germline lookup yields CDR1 LGHDT and CDR2 YNNKEL (reference sequence). The CDR3 protein is CASSQARAAYNEQFF. The CDR3 DNA reads TGTGCCAGCAGCCAAGCTAGGGCAGCTTACAATGAGCAGTTCTTC.

Concerning this clonotype: A read error is possible here, since a much larger clone lies one base away. This sequence joins TRBV29-1 and TRBJ2-1; D may match TRBD1 or TRBD2 (6 bases each). CDR1 and CDR2 (germline): SQVTM, ANQGSEA. The CDR3 spans 15 residues. The CDR3 region is CSVGRGDPSYNERFF. The CDR3 coding sequence is TGCAGCGTTGGAAGGGGGGATCCGTCTTACAATGAGCGGTTCTTC.

This clonotype came up a few times. The V call is TRBV20-1, the J call TRBJ2-1; D may be TRBD1 or TRBD2 (5 bases each). Trimming stripped 2 bases from V and 7 bases from J, with 21 bases between. The CDR3 runs to 16 residues. Germline V gene data show CDR1 as DFQATT and CDR2 as SNEGSKA (reference sequence). This CDR3 is CSARPYPGRLLNEQFF. DNA for the CDR3: TGCAGTGCTAGACCATATCCGGGACGCCTTTTGAATGAGCAGTTCTTC.

The V call is TRBV10-3, the J call TRBJ1-1; the D is unclear. CDR1 and CDR2 (germline): ENHRY, SYGVKD. V lost 0 bases and J lost 7, with 6 bases in between. The CDR3 covers 12 residues. The CDR3 region has the DNA TGTGCCATCAGTGAGTCTCCCCATGAAGCTTTCTTT. Translation: CAISESPHEAFF.

The chain carries TRBV12-3 or TRBV12-4 and TRBJ2-5, with D hard to call. CDR3 length: 14 residues. V was shortened by 1 base and J by 4 bases, with 10 bases between the two germline ends. The CDR3 coding sequence is TGTGCCAGCAGTTTAGTATCGCGTGGAGAGACCCAGTACTTC. Encoded protein: CASSLVSRGETQYF.

This clonotype was counted only a few times. V gene TRBV4-1 combines with J gene TRBJ2-1; 13 nucleotides align to TRBD2. The V segment lost 6 bases and the J segment 5 bases; nucleotides outside the gene matches: 7. The germline V gene encodes CDR1 MGHRA and CDR2 YSYEKL. This CDR3 region has 16 residues. The CDR3 spells CASSRTGTSGNNEQFF. The CDR3 nucleotides read TGCGCCAGCAGTCGTACCGGGACTAGCGGGAACAATGAGCAGTTCTTC.

The chain combines TRBV28 with TRBJ2-4; 7 bases line up with TRBD2. The V and J ends lost 7 bases and 0 bases, in that order; junction bases with no gene match: 15. The V gene's germline CDR1 is MDHEN and CDR2 SYDVKM. The CDR3 consists of 18 residues. In nucleotides, the CDR3 is TGTGCCAGCACCATGGGGACTGGGACTACCATAGCCAAAAACATTCAGTACTTC. This encodes CASTMGTGTTIAKNIQYF.

This clonotype was seen once. This rearrangement joins TRBV2 to TRBJ2-7; D ambiguous. The germline gives CDR1 SNHLY, CDR2 FYNNEI. The CDR3 contains 15 residues. With 3 bases removed from V and 7 bases from J, the gap between germline ends came to 19 bases. The CDR3 DNA is TGTGCCAGCAGTGAGGGGATAAGCTCCTACAATGAGCAGTACTTC. The encoded protein is CASSEGISSYNEQYF.

This clonotype came up a few times. The chain links TRBV20-1 to TRBJ2-7, with unresolved D. The germline V gene encodes CDR1 DFQATT and CDR2 SNEGSKA (reference sequence). Deletions cut 6 bases from V and 2 bases from J, with 11 bases between. This CDR3 region has 12 residues. CDR3 DNA: TGCAGTGCCCAAGGTCCTACCTACGAGCAGTACTTC. Its translation: CSAQGPTYEQYF.